This T cell receptor (beta chain) was identified in a study of CD8 T cells in Susac syndrome (dated by TCRdb to about 2019). Study-wide context: Among the sequenced Susac syndrome patients, 5 or 6 had clinically active disease and fewer than ten were in clinical remission. Susac syndrome patients were therapy-naive, on corticosteroids (some also receiving IVIg), or on IVIg alone at blood withdrawal. Whether CD8+ T cell activation and differentiation in Susac syndrome was antigen driven was tested using repertoire sequencing. Paper-wide results and their limitations: The TCR sequencing and HLA analysis was acknowledged to have included a relatively small number of individuals. No clonal expansion was detected in the CD4+ T cell repertoire of Susac syndrome patients.

Its CDR3 holds 14 amino acids, cysteine through phenylalanine. This entry keeps only the CDR3 DNA: 42 bases, framed from base 1. CDR1 and CDR2 are read off the germline V gene as SGHRS and YFSETQ. V is clipped by 4 bases and J by 10 bases, and the sequence between their germline boundaries is 15 bases long. Peripheral blood CD8+ and CD4+ T cells from healthy donors, Susac syndrome patients and multiple sclerosis patients were profiled using high-throughput TCR beta sequencing. The Susac syndrome patients fulfilled recently defined diagnostic criteria for definite or probable disease. Bulk CD8+ and CD4+ T cells were purified by magnetic negative isolation, while CD8+ TEMRA cells were enriched using FACS. Blood was drawn into EDTA tubes, processed within 24 hours, and PBMCs were isolated by density gradient centrifugation. PBMCs destined for TCR sequencing were cryopreserved in liquid nitrogen and later thawed in a 37 °C water bath. Purity of sorted or isolated CD4+, CD8+ and CD8+ TEMRA cells was at least 90%.

As for this clonotype: The clone's antigen remains unknown. One base away there is no much larger clone; base qualities are not given.

RNA was extracted using the RNeasy kit, and roughly 0.45 to 1 microgram was reverse transcribed with random hexamers. The immunoSEQ multiplex PCR assay, which covers 54 Vbeta and 13 Jbeta segments, was used to amplify TCR beta CDR3 regions. PCR amplification bias was corrected using a synthetic template baseline for primer optimization and computational correction. The published analysis was carried out like this. Reads were assigned to V, D and J genes according to IMGT and analyzed in immunoSEQ Analyzer, with only productive sequences retained. To calculate clonality, Shannon entropy was normalized by log2 of the number of productive unique sequences and then subtracted from one. For each patient and control, public and private clones were evaluated within the 100 most prevalent clones. Clones were defined as Susac-specific if absent from the healthy and MS cohorts, from 1052 published viral clones and from other ImmuneACCESS disease sequences. The public reads were reanalyzed by TCRdb: fastp trimming at Q25, MiXCR alignment, in-frame beta chains only. Every CDR3 protein is listed once, alongside the most common genes and DNA of its rows. The V and J calls reflect TCRdb's pipeline rather than the authors' work. Present in this sample are some 170,000 distinct CDR3 sequences, around 94% of which were seen just once. The ten top clones hold 0.099% of the sample.

The V and J segments used are TRBV5-1 and TRBJ1-6; the D segment could be TRBD1, given 5 matching bases. Sequencing input: CD4+ T cells from PBMCs. This sequence was found in a human donor with Susac syndrome. CDR3 region: CASSPTGTRSPLHF. The DNA reads as follows: TGCGCCAGCAGCCCCACGGGGACTAGGTCACCCCTCCACTTT. Reference TRBV5-1 and TRBJ1-6 genes cover what lies past the CDR3, so the full variable domain is KAGVTQTPRYLIKTRGQQVTLSCSPISGHRSVSWYQQTPGQGLQFLFEYFSETQRNKGNFPGRFSGRQFSNSRSEMNVSTLELGDSALYLCASSPTGTRSPLHFGNGTRLTVT.